This T cell receptor beta chain was documented in a study of T cell clonotyping in hematopoietic cell transplantation. Study-level points and caveats: Graft donor and pretransplant recipient Inverse Simpson Index values predicted broader posttransplant TCR diversity.

Regarding this clone: The antigen remains undetermined.

CDR1 SGHRS and CDR2 YFSETQ come from the germline V gene. CDR3 length: 12 residues. V shed 2 bases and J shed 2 bases, with 3 bases lying between them. Using immunoSEQ multiplex PCR, the repertoire was profiled, and TCRdb retains in-frame clones only, with some absent. There are about 41,000 clones in the sample; roughly 96% occur only once, and 0.85% to 1% lies in the top ten. The sequence came from a man younger than 45 in good health. Some clones in this sample may be carry-over from other donors' samples. The V call is TRBV5-1, the J call TRBJ2-3; D not resolved. The sample was peripheral blood mononuclear cells. The CDR3 bases are TGCGCCAGCAGCTTCAACACAGATACGCAGTATTTT. As protein: CASSFNTDTQYF.